This T cell receptor (beta chain) was sequenced during a study of OX40 agonist ivuxolimab in advanced cancers. Across the study: Among those enrolled, mean age was 60 years (range about 20 to 79) and approximately 80% were male.

The CDR3 is made up of 16 amino acids. Germline V lookup: CDR1 SGHRS, CDR2 YFSETQ. V gave up 6 bases and J gave up 2 bases, with 19 bases separating them. This clone was seen a handful of times. Its antigen is unidentified. Broader study findings: On average, CD8+ T cells showed a greater number of expanded clones than CD4+.

TCRdb's table, derived via immunoSEQ multiplex PCR, lists solely in-frame clones and lacks some. This table holds approximately 50,000 clones, 60% to 80% found once. The sequencing used CD4+ or CD8+ T cells sorted from blood, collected in a trial of the OX40 agonist ivuxolimab. The chain is built from TRBV5-1 and TRBJ2-3, with D possibly being TRBD1 (5 bases). This receptor was obtained from an adult with an advanced solid tumor such as melanoma, head and neck, liver or kidney cancer. CDR3 amino acids: CASTVGHAVTTDTQYF. CDR3 sequence (DNA): TGCGCCAGCACTGTAGGACACGCCGTGACCACAGATACGCAGTATTTT.